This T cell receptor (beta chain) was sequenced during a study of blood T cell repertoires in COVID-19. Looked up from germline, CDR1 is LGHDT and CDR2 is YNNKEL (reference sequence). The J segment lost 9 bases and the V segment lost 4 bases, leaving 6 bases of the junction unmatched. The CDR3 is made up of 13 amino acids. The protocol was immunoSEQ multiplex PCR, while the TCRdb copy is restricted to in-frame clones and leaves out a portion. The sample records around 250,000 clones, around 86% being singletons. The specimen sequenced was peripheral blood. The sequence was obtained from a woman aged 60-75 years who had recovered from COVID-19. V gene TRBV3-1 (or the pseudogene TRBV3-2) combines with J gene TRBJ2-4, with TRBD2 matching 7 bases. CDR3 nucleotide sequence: TGTGCCAGCAGCCCCCTCCCGGGAGGCATTCAGTACTTC. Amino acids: CASSPLPGGIQYF.